These 30 T cell receptor beta chains share one sample of origin, sequenced in a study of early T cells in non-severe SARS-CoV-2 infection. TCRdb independently ran MiXCR on the 5' RACE reads; one entry per CDR3 protein. The profile shows 55,000 or so distinct CDR3 sequences, approximately 13% of them singletons. Input material: whole blood. These receptors came from an adult who was a healthcare worker with PCR-confirmed SARS-CoV-2 infection or an uninfected control (not recorded which).

This clonotype appeared a few times. In nucleotides, the CDR3 is TGCAGCGTGACCGCGGGCCCTAACACTGAAGCTTTCTTT. Its protein is CSVTAGPNTEAFF. The chain carries TRBV29-1 and TRBJ1-1; D gene uncertain. CDR3 length: 13 residues. The germline CDR1 and CDR2 sequences are SQVTM and ANQGSEA. V was shortened by 6 bases and J by 2 bases, with 13 bases between the two germline ends. The variable domain in full, with the rest retrieved from reference TRBV29-1 and TRBJ1-1, is SAVISQKPSRDICQRGTSLTIQCQVDSQVTMMFWYRQQPGQSLTLIATANQGSEATYESGFVIDKFPISRPNLTFSTLTVSNMSPEDSSIYLCSVTAGPNTEAFFGQGTRLTVV.

This clonotype was seen at least ten times. The chain carries TRBV10-2 and TRBJ1-5; tentative D call: TRBD1 (5 bases). With 7 bases removed from V and 5 bases from J, the gap between germline ends came to 15 bases. CDR3 size: 14 residues. Germline-derived CDR1 and CDR2 are WSHSY and SAAADI. CDR3 residues: CASTTGTADQPQHF. CDR3 nucleotide sequence: TGCGCCAGCACCACCGGGACGGCTGATCAGCCCCAGCATTTT.

The V gene is TRBV5-1, the J gene TRBJ2-2; no reliable D call. The germline V gene encodes CDR1 SGHRS and CDR2 YFSETQ. The V end was cut by 6 bases, the J end by 0 bases, with 9 bases between. The CDR3 is 14 residues long. As DNA, the CDR3 is TGCGCCAGCACGACCGCAACGAACACCGGGGAGCTGTTTTTT. Translating gives CASTTATNTGELFF.

This clonotype was counted many times. The J gene is TRBJ2-7, the V gene TRBV18; no definite D call. The CDR3 has 13 residues. V lost 3 bases to trimming and J lost 1 base, with 7 bases between them. CDR1 is KGHSH and CDR2 is LQKENI in the germline V gene. Here the CDR3 DNA reads TGTGCCAGCTCACCCGGTGCATCCTACGAGCAGTACTTC. It encodes CASSPGASYEQYF.

For this clonotype: A much larger clonotype is one base distant, so this may be a read error. The CDR3 bases are TGCGCCAGCAGCGAGGGACAGTTTTTCATCACCGGGGAGCTGTTTTTT. This codes for CASSEGQFFITGELFF. The chain carries TRBV4-3 and TRBJ2-2; 7 bases agree with TRBD1. Germline V gives CDR1 LGHNA, CDR2 YSLEER. The ends lost 5 bases at V and 4 bases at J; junction bases unmatched: 10. The CDR3 runs 16 residues.

J is TRBJ2-5 and V is TRBV11-2; maybe TRBD2 (5 bases). The ends were cut back, 1 base at V and 5 bases at J, with 11 bases in the middle. The CDR3 consists of 14 residues. Germline V gives CDR1 SGHAT, CDR2 FQNNGV. The CDR3 DNA sequence: TGTGCCAGCAGCTTAGGGCTAGCTTTGGAGACCCAGTACTTC. It codes for CASSLGLALETQYF.

The genes are TRBV4-2 and TRBJ2-3; D perhaps matches TRBD2 (5 bases). CDR1 and CDR2 from the germline V gene are LGHNA and YNFKEQ. There are 15 residues in the CDR3. Trimming removed 0 bases from V and 2 bases from J, with 9 bases in between. The CDR3: CASSQDNSATDTQYF. The DNA for the CDR3 is TGTGCCAGCAGCCAAGATAATAGCGCCACAGATACGCAGTATTTT.

The chain has TRBV27 and TRBJ2-1; D gene uncertain. V dropped 9 bases and J dropped 10 bases, with 25 bases sitting between them. The CDR3 has 15 amino acids. The germline gives CDR1 MNHEY, CDR2 SMNVEV (reference sequence). CDR3 loop: CASRALRAQSNEQFF. CDR3 DNA: TGTGCCAGTAGGGCCCTTCGGGCCCAGTCCAACGAGCAGTTCTTC.

This sequence joins TRBV6-2 or TRBV6-3 and TRBJ2-5, with TRBD2 matching over 8 bases. With V trimmed by 6 bases and J by 7 bases, 13 bases remained unmatched. Germline V gives CDR1 MNHEY, CDR2 SVGEGT. The CDR3 covers 15 residues. CDR3 protein: CASSQGSGGRGTQYF. CDR3 sequence (DNA): TGTGCCAGCAGCCAGGGCAGCGGGGGTAGGGGGACCCAGTACTTC.

This clonotype was observed a handful of times. The chain is built from TRBV30 and TRBJ1-6, with D perhaps TRBD1 (5 bases). The CDR3 loop spans 16 amino acids. The germline CDR1 and CDR2 sequences are GTSNPN and SVGIG (reference sequence). V shed 3 bases and J shed 10 bases, with 22 bases lying between them. The CDR3 DNA follows: TGTGCCTGGAGGCTGGGGACGGTTCTCCTTCGATCACCCCTCCACTTT. It is translated as CAWRLGTVLLRSPLHF.

There are many counts of this clonotype. The chain combines TRBV11-2 with TRBJ2-2; TRBD1 aligns across 7 bases. There are 15 residues in the CDR3. Germline CDR1 is SGHAT and CDR2 is FQNNGV. J lost 5 bases, V lost 5 bases, and 8 bases had no gene match. CDR3 loop: CASSTGQAWTGELFF. The CDR3 nucleotides are TGTGCCAGCAGCACCGGACAGGCTTGGACCGGGGAGCTGTTTTTT.

This clonotype was detected many times. The chain employs TRBV7-8 and TRBJ2-3; D possibly corresponds to TRBD2 (5 bases). CDR1 SGHVS and CDR2 FQNEAQ come from the germline V gene. This CDR3 is built from 15 residues. Trimming took off 1 base at V and 0 bases at J, with 8 bases between the two ends. The CDR3 region is CASSLELVSTDTQYF. The CDR3 coding sequence is TGTGCCAGCAGCTTAGAACTAGTGAGCACAGATACGCAGTATTTT.

This sequence joins TRBV5-4 and TRBJ1-5; 7 bases are shared with TRBD1. CDR3 length: 13 amino acids. Germline lookup yields CDR1 SGHNT and CDR2 YYREEE (reference sequence). V shed 4 bases and J 5 bases; nucleotides not matched to a gene: 3. The CDR3 DNA reads as TGTGCCAGCAGCGTTCAGGGGGATCAGCCCCAGCATTTT. Translated, it gives CASSVQGDQPQHF.

This clonotype showed up many times. This chain uses TRBV18 with TRBJ1-2; D is undetermined. Looked up from germline, CDR1 is KGHSH and CDR2 is LQKENI. The CDR3 length is 15 residues. Trimming stripped 2 bases from V and 0 bases from J, with 10 bases between. Here the CDR3 DNA reads TGTGCCAGCTCACCAGAGGCCGATACTAACTATGGCTACACCTTC. Translated, it gives CASSPEADTNYGYTF.

Ten or more counts support this clonotype. The genes are TRBV6-5 and TRBJ2-2; 9 bases align to TRBD1. This CDR3 comprises 15 residues. With 5 bases clipped from V and 4 bases from J, the junction kept 5 bases outside the gene matches. Germline values: CDR1 MNHEY, CDR2 SVGAGI. The CDR3 reads CASSRTGERTGELFF. CDR3 nucleotides: TGTGCCAGCAGTCGGACAGGGGAACGCACCGGGGAGCTGTTTTTT.

This sequence joins TRBV11-2 and TRBJ2-2; 8 bases are a match to TRBD1. Germline V gene lookup returns CDR1 SGHAT and CDR2 FQNNGV. The CDR3 is 16 amino acids. The V segment lost 4 bases and the J segment 2 bases; nucleotides outside the gene matches: 6. CDR3 nucleotides: TGTGCCAGCAGCTCAAGCAGGGGGCGAAACACCGGGGAGCTGTTTTTT. Residues: CASSSSRGRNTGELFF.

The chain carries TRBV20-1 and TRBJ2-1, with TRBD1 matching 8 bases. Trimming took 0 bases from V and 6 from J; bases not matched to a gene: 7. Germline CDR1 is DFQATT and CDR2 is SNEGSKA (reference sequence). This CDR3 is built from 15 residues. This chain's CDR3 is CSARDLGQVLNEQFF. In DNA, the CDR3 is TGCAGTGCTAGAGATTTGGGACAGGTCCTCAATGAGCAGTTCTTC.

There are many counts of this clonotype. J is TRBJ2-5 and V is TRBV6-6; D ambiguous. The CDR3 length is 13 residues. V lost 6 bases and J lost 4, with 12 bases in between. From germline, CDR1 is MNHNY and CDR2 SVGAGI (reference sequence). The CDR3 region is CASRPPPGETQYF. The CDR3 nucleotides read TGTGCCAGCAGGCCCCCTCCGGGAGAGACCCAGTACTTC.

CDR3 nucleotide sequence: TGTGCCAGCAGCCCGCGGACAGGAGAAGAGACCCAGTACTTC. Translated: CASSPRTGEETQYF. The chain joins TRBV13 to TRBJ2-5; 7 nucleotides match TRBD1. The germline CDR1 and CDR2 sequences are PRHDT and FYEKMQ (reference sequence). The CDR3 is made up of 14 amino acids. After removal of 5 bases from V and 3 bases from J, the junction contained 6 bases not matched to a gene.

The J gene is TRBJ2-1, the V gene TRBV12-5, with a weak D call TRBD1 (5 bases). The V end lost 0 bases, the J end lost 0 bases, and 18 bases lay between the germline ends. CDR3 size: 19 residues. Germline-derived CDR1 and CDR2 are LGHNT and FRNRAP. CDR3 sequence: CASGLVPHGASRSYNEQFF. Written as DNA, the CDR3 is TGTGCTAGTGGTTTGGTACCCCATGGGGCAAGCCGCTCCTACAATGAGCAGTTCTTC.

This clonotype came up many times. The CDR3 sequence is CASSVMSGGNSYNEQFF. CDR3 sequence (DNA): TGTGCCAGCAGCGTAATGAGCGGGGGGAACTCCTACAATGAGCAGTTCTTC. This chain links TRBV7-9 with TRBJ2-1; TRBD2 matches 9 bases. Germline-derived CDR1 and CDR2 are SEHNR and FQNEAQ (reference sequence). V trimming: 5 bases; J trimming: 0 bases; junction bases outside the gene matches: 8. The CDR3 runs to 17 residues.

This clonotype was seen a few times. The chain recombines TRBV28 with TRBJ1-1; a possible D gene is TRBD1 (5 bases). Between the trimmed V and J ends, which lost 6 bases and 8 bases, there was a span of 16 bases. CDR1 and CDR2 from the germline V gene are MDHEN and SYDVKM. This CDR3 is 13 amino acids long. CDR3 residues: CASSHSPGAEAFF. The CDR3 DNA sequence: TGTGCCAGCAGCCATTCCCCCGGGGCCGAAGCTTTCTTT.

This clonotype occurred many times. This sequence joins TRBV11-2 and TRBJ2-1; D possibly corresponds to TRBD1 (6 bases). CDR3 length: 15 residues. V gave up 0 bases and J gave up 13 bases, with 19 bases separating them. CDR1 SGHAT and CDR2 FQNNGV come from the germline V gene. The CDR3 loop reads CASSLDQGHFGRQFF. DNA for the CDR3: TGTGCCAGCAGCTTAGACCAGGGACATTTCGGACGACAGTTCTTC.

The J gene is TRBJ2-3, the V gene TRBV7-2; the match to TRBD2 covers 12 bases. J lost 5 bases, V lost 5 bases, and 8 bases had no gene match. The CDR3 has 16 residues. The germline V gene encodes CDR1 SGHTA and CDR2 FQGNSA. CDR3 DNA: TGTGCCAGCAGCACTCTAGCGGGGGGGCCTTTAGATACGCAGTATTTT. Translating it yields CASSTLAGGPLDTQYF.

This clonotype appeared a few times. The V and J genes are TRBV10-3 and TRBJ1-1; TRBD1 is a possible D gene (5 bases). CDR1 ENHRY and CDR2 SYGVKD come from the germline V gene. V was cut by 5 bases and J by 10 bases, with 11 bases left in between. The CDR3 has 11 residues. The CDR3 protein is CAISSTGRAFF. CDR3 in DNA: TGTGCCATCAGTTCTACAGGAAGAGCTTTCTTT.

This rearrangement joins TRBV18 to TRBJ2-3; TRBD2 might be the D (5 bases). CDR1 KGHSH and CDR2 LQKENI come from the germline V gene. Trimming shortened V by 3 bases and J by 0 bases, and 19 bases separated the two germline ends. The CDR3 loop spans 18 amino acids. CDR3 in DNA: TGTGCCAGCTCACCTTGGCGGGTAGGACGGAAAAGCACAGATACGCAGTATTTT. Residues: CASSPWRVGRKSTDTQYF.

The chain has TRBV29-1 and TRBJ1-1; D remains ambiguous. The germline V gene encodes CDR1 SQVTM and CDR2 ANQGSEA. This CDR3 contains 12 residues. Trimming took 5 bases from V and 2 from J, leaving 9 bases between them. The CDR3 DNA sequence: TGCAGCGTTAAGCAGACCAACACTGAAGCTTTCTTT. Residues: CSVKQTNTEAFF.

The chain recombines TRBV5-1 with TRBJ2-7, with 8 positions matching TRBD1. There are 15 residues in the CDR3. The germline V gene has CDR1 SGHRS and CDR2 YFSETQ. V shed 0 bases and J 3 bases; nucleotides not matched to a gene: 5. The CDR3: CASSLEDRVFYEQYF. The CDR3 DNA reads as TGCGCCAGCAGCTTGGAGGACAGGGTATTCTACGAGCAGTACTTC. Looking up the rest from reference TRBV5-1 and TRBJ2-7 gives the full variable domain: KAGVTQTPRYLIKTRGQQVTLSCSPISGHRSVSWYQQTPGQGLQFLFEYFSETQRNKGNFPGRFSGRQFSNSRSEMNVSTLELGDSALYLCASSLEDRVFYEQYFGPGTRLTVT.

V and J are TRBV10-3 and TRBJ2-4; D ambiguous. Germline-derived CDR1 and CDR2 are ENHRY and SYGVKD. Trimming took 0 bases from V and 6 from J, leaving 9 bases between them. CDR3 length: 14 amino acids. The CDR3 sequence is CAISESHSINIQYF. CDR3 coding DNA: TGTGCCATCAGTGAGTCGCACAGTATAAACATTCAGTACTTC.

A word on this clonotype: One base away lies a much larger clone, so this may be a sequencing read error. This sequence joins TRBV7-8 and TRBJ2-3; D ambiguous. CDR1 is SGHVS and CDR2 is FQNEAQ in the germline V gene. V was cut by 5 bases and J by 4 bases, with 13 bases left in between. This CDR3 comprises 14 residues. In DNA form, the CDR3 reads TGTGCCAGCAGCGATAGGGCCCCTTCAGATACGCAGTATTTT. It yields the protein CASSDRAPSDTQYF.